The 22 T cell receptor beta chains below all came from one sample that was sequenced in a study of cytomegalovirus exposure and HLA in healthy donors. Both 60 Vbeta primers and 13 Jbeta primers went into the PCR. The repertoire was sequenced with immunoSEQ multiplex PCR; TCRdb's copy has only in-frame clones and lacks some. Among about 170,000 clones listed, around 84% were seen once. The sample comprised PBMCs. Every receptor here comes from a man in his late teens or twenties in good health and CMV-seropositive.

This clone has more than one count but fewer than ten. The gene calls are TRBV12-5 and TRBJ2-1; 8 bases align to TRBD2. Germline trimming cut 0 bases from V and 3 bases from J; bases unmatched to any gene: 4. The CDR3 extends over 16 amino acids. Germline V CDR1 and CDR2: LGHNT, FRNRAP. DNA for the CDR3: TGTGCTAGTGGTTTGGTACGGGGGGGCTTCTACAATGAGCAGTTCTTC. Its protein product is CASGLVRGGFYNEQFF.

This chain uses TRBV7-3 with TRBJ2-3; D is ambiguous. V was pared by 5 bases and J by 3 bases, with 9 bases between. Germline values: CDR1 SGHTA, CDR2 FQGTGA. This CDR3 is 13 amino acids long. The CDR3 DNA reads as TGTGCCAGCAGCAACAGCCAGACAGATACGCAGTATTTT. It translates to CASSNSQTDTQYF.

The V gene is TRBV7-2, the J gene TRBJ1-4, with D hard to call. The ends were cut back, 4 bases at V and 5 bases at J, with 5 bases in the middle. The CDR3 covers 12 residues. The germline V gene has CDR1 SGHTA and CDR2 FQGNSA. CDR3 amino acids: CASSSFNEKLFF. The CDR3 DNA reads as TGTGCCAGCAGCTCGTTCAATGAAAAACTGTTTTTT.

This chain links TRBV14 with TRBJ2-3; 10 bases agree with TRBD2. CDR3 length: 15 amino acids. Germline V gene data show CDR1 as SGHDN and CDR2 as FVKESK. V lost 4 bases to trimming and J lost 5 bases; unmatched junction nucleotides: 6. The CDR3 protein is CASSPSGGRLDTQYF. CDR3 nucleotides: TGTGCCAGCAGCCCTAGCGGGGGTAGATTAGATACGCAGTATTTT. Complete variable domain (other parts from reference TRBV14 and TRBJ2-3): EAGVTQFPSHSVIEKGQTVTLRCDPISGHDNLYWYRRVMGKEIKFLLHFVKESKQDESGMPNNRFLAERTGGTYSTLKVQPAELEDSGVYFCASSPSGGRLDTQYFGPGTRLTVL.

This clone was seen a few times. The chain is built from TRBV7-2 and TRBJ2-7; D is perhaps TRBD1 (5 bases). The CDR3 length is 14 residues. Looked up from germline, CDR1 is SGHTA and CDR2 is FQGNSA. V shed 7 bases and J shed 1 base, with 14 bases lying between them. CDR3 nucleotides: TGTGCCAGCACCTCAGTGGGGCCTTCCTACGAGCAGTACTTC. Its protein product is CASTSVGPSYEQYF. The full variable domain, its missing parts supplied by reference TRBV7-2 and TRBJ2-7, is GAGVSQSPSNKVTEKGKDVELRCDPISGHTALYWYRQSLGQGLEFLIYFQGNSAPDKSGLPSDRFSAERTGGSVSTLTIQRTQQEDSAVYLCASTSVGPSYEQYFGPGTRLTVT.

In this sample, this clone turned up once. This chain links TRBV9 with TRBJ2-2, with TRBD2 identical over 14 bases. This CDR3 is built from 17 residues. The junction had 8 bases not matched to a gene; V was cut back by 4 bases and J by 6 bases. The germline V gene encodes CDR1 SGDLS and CDR2 YYNGEE. DNA of the CDR3: TGTGCCAGCAGCACGACTAGCGGGGGGGCCGGCGCCGGGGAGCTGTTTTTT. Its translation is CASSTTSGGAGAGELFF.

The rearrangement links TRBV2 to TRBJ2-6; the D gene is possibly TRBD1 (6 bases). Germline V gene data show CDR1 as SNHLY and CDR2 as FYNNEI. V lost 7 bases to trimming and J lost 4 bases, with 17 bases between them. The CDR3 loop spans 16 amino acids. The CDR3 spells CASTPLPQGGANVLTF. The CDR3 nucleotides are TGTGCCAGCACTCCCCTGCCACAGGGAGGGGCCAACGTCCTGACTTTC. Together with reference TRBV2 and TRBJ2-6, the CDR3 gives the full variable domain: EPEVTQTPSHQVTQMGQEVILRCVPISNHLYFYWYRQILGQKVEFLVSFYNNEISEKSEIFDDQFSVERPDGSNFTLKIRSTKLEDSAMYFCASTPLPQGGANVLTFGAGSRLTVL.

V usage is TRBV5-6 and J usage is TRBJ1-5; no firm D call. V was clipped by 0 bases and J by 1 base, with 14 bases between them. Germline V lookup: CDR1 SGHDT, CDR2 YYEEEE. This CDR3 has 17 amino acids. The CDR3 spells CASSLGVGSGSNQPQHF. In DNA, the CDR3 is TGTGCCAGCAGCTTGGGTGTCGGAAGCGGAAGCAATCAGCCCCAGCATTTT.

In this sample, this clone turned up a few times. V gene TRBV11-2 combines with J gene TRBJ2-1; 12 bases align to TRBD1. CDR3 length equals 15 residues. Germline loops: CDR1 SGHAT, CDR2 FQNNGV. With 5 bases clipped from V and 6 bases from J, the junction kept 5 bases outside the gene matches. The CDR3 DNA sequence: TGTGCCAGCAGCGCGGGGACAGGGGGCATCAATGAGCAGTTCTTC. Residues: CASSAGTGGINEQFF.

This clone was counted between two and nine times. The chain recombines TRBV4-2 with TRBJ1-1; the D is unclear. Trimming pared 3 bases from V and 1 base from J, leaving 15 bases between. Germline V gives CDR1 LGHNA, CDR2 YNFKEQ. This CDR3 is built from 16 residues. As DNA, the CDR3 is TGTGCCAGCAGCCAGGAGTTGGTTGAGACGAACACTGAAGCTTTCTTT. Protein: CASSQELVETNTEAFF.

This clone was observed a single time. The chain carries TRBV30 and TRBJ2-1, with D possibly being TRBD1 (6 bases). The CDR3 runs 13 residues. The V gene's germline CDR1 is GTSNPN and CDR2 SVGIG (reference sequence). Trimming left V 0 bases short and J 8 bases short, with 11 bases between. The CDR3 DNA reads TGTGCCTGGAGTGTAGGGTCAGGGGATGAGCAGTTCTTC. Its protein is CAWSVGSGDEQFF.

Concerning this clone: The junction shows a germline mismatch at one end, possibly a read error. J is TRBJ2-4 and V is TRBV2; 7 nucleotides line up with TRBD2. This CDR3 comprises 12 residues. Germline V gives CDR1 SNHLY, CDR2 FYNNEI. CDR3 region: CASTGEGNSQYF. CDR3 nucleotide sequence: TGTGCCAGCACTGGGGAGGGAAACAGTCAGTACTTC.

The chain uses TRBV18 and TRBJ1-1; possibly TRBD1 for D (6 bases). The CDR3 sequence is 12 residues long. Per germline, CDR1 KGHSH and CDR2 LQKENI. The germline V and J ends were trimmed by 2 bases and 8 bases, with 9 bases remaining between them. This chain's CDR3 is CASSPERGEAFF. The CDR3 DNA is TGTGCCAGCTCACCAGAAAGGGGGGAAGCTTTCTTT.

The V gene is TRBV25-1, the J gene TRBJ1-1; 7 nucleotides agree with TRBD1. Unmatched junction bases numbered 5, after V lost 3 bases and J lost 1 base. Germline V gene lookup returns CDR1 MGHDK and CDR2 SYGVNS. There are 15 residues in the CDR3. The CDR3 DNA follows: TGTGCCAGCAGTGAGTTAGGGACAGCGAACACTGAAGCTTTCTTT. Encoded protein: CASSELGTANTEAFF.

The CDR3 here is CASSVAPSGGQETQYF. CDR3 DNA: TGTGCCAGCAGCGTAGCTCCTAGCGGGGGGCAAGAGACCCAGTACTTC. The chain couples TRBV9 to TRBJ2-5; TRBD2 aligns across 11 bases. Germline V gene sequence: CDR1 SGDLS, CDR2 YYNGEE. CDR3 size: 16 residues. J gave up 2 bases and V 0 bases, and 3 bases lay outside the gene matches.

The chain couples TRBV28 to TRBJ1-4, with 8 nucleotides matching TRBD1. The CDR3 totals 15 residues. Germline lookup yields CDR1 MDHEN and CDR2 SYDVKM. V dropped 5 bases and J dropped 3; count of bases not matched to a gene: 5. This CDR3 is CASSPSGGPNEKLFF. CDR3 sequence (DNA): TGTGCCAGCAGTCCATCAGGGGGCCCTAATGAAAAACTGTTTTTT.

This clone has only one observation. J is TRBJ2-5 and V is TRBV5-6; no reliable D call. TRBJ2-7 matches the DNA end more closely, so the J call is doubtful. The length of the CDR3 is 12 residues. From germline, CDR1 is SGHDT and CDR2 YYEEEE. The CDR3 DNA is TGTGCCAGCAGCCATAGGAGCTACGAGCAGTACTTC. Amino acids: CASSHRSYEQYF.

The rearrangement uses TRBV7-2 and TRBJ1-2; D uncertain. Between the trimmed V and J ends, which lost 5 bases and 2 bases, there was a span of 3 bases. CDR3 length: 11 residues. CDR1 and CDR2 (germline): SGHTA, FQGNSA. CDR3 DNA sequence: TGTGCCAGCAGCGTAAACTATGGCTACACCTTC. Its protein product is CASSVNYGYTF.

The V call is TRBV7-2, the J call TRBJ1-2; 7 nucleotides agree with TRBD1. The germline gives CDR1 SGHTA, CDR2 FQGNSA. The CDR3 extends over 13 amino acids. The V gene end was trimmed by 4 bases and the J gene end by 6 bases; junction bases not matched to a gene: 5. The CDR3 here is CASSYITGDGYTF. The CDR3, as DNA: TGTGCCAGCAGCTACATTACAGGGGATGGCTACACCTTC.

The J gene is TRBJ2-2, the V gene TRBV19, with 9 positions matching TRBD1. CDR3 size: 14 residues. The V gene's germline CDR1 is LNHDA and CDR2 SQIVND (reference sequence). V was pared by 6 bases and J by 5 bases, with 4 bases of the junction left unmatched. CDR3 sequence reads: CASRDRGRTGELFF. DNA for the CDR3: TGTGCCAGTAGAGACAGGGGGAGAACCGGGGAGCTGTTTTTT.

The chain couples TRBV5-6 to TRBJ2-3; 7 nucleotides align to TRBD2. The CDR3 consists of 15 residues. Germline V gene sequence: CDR1 SGHDT, CDR2 YYEEEE. J lost 6 bases, V lost 3 bases, and 10 bases had no gene match. CDR3 DNA sequence: TGTGCCAGCAGCTCGGCACTAGCGTCCATCGATACGCAGTATTTT. Translating gives CASSSALASIDTQYF.

The V call is TRBV9, the J call TRBJ2-3, with TRBD2 identical over 11 bases. The CDR3 has 14 amino acids. J was trimmed by 10 bases and V by 0 bases; bases with no gene match: 4. The germline gives CDR1 SGDLS, CDR2 YYNGEE. The CDR3 is CASSVELAGEPQYF. CDR3 nucleotide sequence: TGTGCCAGCAGCGTAGAACTAGCGGGGGAGCCGCAGTATTTT.